These 19 T cell receptor beta chains were sequenced from one sample in a study of CD8 T cells in ankylosing spondylitis. TCRdb reprocessed the 5' RACE reads with MiXCR, giving one entry per CDR3 protein. This table holds 350,000 or so distinct CDR3 sequences, around 15% found once. The specimen sequenced was blood, either unsorted or a sorted T cell fraction (not recorded which). All receptors derive from a male donor with ankylosing spondylitis or in good health (not recorded which).

This chain links TRBV6-2 or TRBV6-3 with TRBJ2-6; perhaps TRBD2 as D (5 bases). Per the germline V gene, CDR1 is MNHEY and CDR2 is SVGEGT. The CDR3 extends over 20 amino acids. Trimming cost V 5 bases and J 4 bases, with 27 bases left between them. The CDR3 coding sequence is TGTGCCAGCAGTCCCTCTCTTCCCGCTCGTCCCGGGAACGGGGCCAACGTCCTGACTTTC. Translation: CASSPSLPARPGNGANVLTF.

This clonotype was counted between two and nine times. V usage is TRBV6-1 and J usage is TRBJ2-2; TRBD1 might be the D (6 bases). Per the germline V gene, CDR1 is MNHNS and CDR2 is SASEGT. The CDR3 contains 15 residues. V lost 6 bases to trimming and J lost 3 bases, with 14 bases between them. The CDR3 protein is CASSQQGVDTGELFF. The CDR3, as DNA: TGTGCCAGCAGCCAACAGGGAGTGGACACCGGGGAGCTGTTTTTT.

This clonotype is categorized as medium-sized. The chain links TRBV7-2 to TRBJ2-3, with 9 bases identical to TRBD2. V shed 4 bases, J shed 1 base, and the junction held 0 bases outside the gene matches. Germline CDR1 and CDR2: SGHTA and FQGNSA. The CDR3 runs to 14 residues. The CDR3 loop reads CASSWTSGTDTQYF. In DNA form, the CDR3 reads TGTGCCAGCAGCTGGACTAGCGGCACAGATACGCAGTATTTT.

This clonotype came up many times. The CDR3 sequence: CASSLGDRDLNTEAFF. CDR3 bases: TGCGCCAGCAGCTTGGGGGACAGGGATTTGAACACTGAAGCTTTCTTT. The V call is TRBV5-1, the J call TRBJ1-1; 9 positions match TRBD1. Unmatched junction bases numbered 3, after V lost 0 bases and J lost 0 bases. Germline V lookup: CDR1 SGHRS, CDR2 YFSETQ. The length of the CDR3 is 16 residues. The full variable domain, in which reference TRBV5-1 and TRBJ1-1 provide the parts outside the CDR3, is KAGVTQTPRYLIKTRGQQVTLSCSPISGHRSVSWYQQTPGQGLQFLFEYFSETQRNKGNFPGRFSGRQFSNSRSEMNVSTLELGDSALYLCASSLGDRDLNTEAFFGQGTRLTVV.

This clonotype appeared a few times. The chain carries TRBV6-4 and TRBJ2-2; 7 bases match TRBD1. Germline lookup yields CDR1 MRHNA and CDR2 SNTAGT. The CDR3 totals 15 residues. Germline trimming cut 6 bases from V and 0 bases from J; bases unmatched to any gene: 4. CDR3 sequence: CASSRDSANTGELFF. Here the CDR3 DNA reads TGTGCCAGCAGCAGGGACAGCGCGAACACCGGGGAGCTGTTTTTT.

This clonotype was picked up a small number of times. V is TRBV5-1 and J is TRBJ2-3; 10 nucleotides align to TRBD2. With V trimmed by 0 bases and J by 4 bases, 2 bases remained unmatched. The CDR3 runs 15 residues. Looked up from germline, CDR1 is SGHRS and CDR2 is YFSETQ. The CDR3 here is CASSLVLAGSDTQYF. CDR3 nucleotide sequence: TGCGCCAGCAGCTTGGTACTAGCGGGGTCAGATACGCAGTATTTT.

This chain links TRBV2 with TRBJ2-4; unclear D gene. V lost 4 bases and J lost 0, with 10 bases in between. Germline V CDR1 and CDR2: SNHLY, FYNNEI. This CDR3 region has 15 residues. CDR3 coding DNA: TGTGCCAGCAGTGCTCGAATCCTAGCCAAAAACATTCAGTACTTC. Encoded protein: CASSARILAKNIQYF.

V usage is TRBV5-1 and J usage is TRBJ1-1; maybe TRBD1 (5 bases). Germline CDR1 reads SGHRS; CDR2 reads YFSETQ. The CDR3 has 14 residues. The V and J ends lost 4 bases and 4 bases respectively, with 14 bases between them. CDR3 loop: CASSLPTEGTEAFF. As DNA, the CDR3 is TGCGCCAGCAGCCTGCCGACAGAAGGCACTGAAGCTTTCTTT.

This clonotype was recorded a few times. The chain recombines TRBV10-3 with TRBJ2-3; maybe TRBD2 (6 bases). The germline V gene encodes CDR1 ENHRY and CDR2 SYGVKD. CDR3 length: 14 residues. Trimming pared 0 bases from V and 2 bases from J, leaving 6 bases between. The CDR3 sequence is CAISESGLTDTQYF. The CDR3 DNA is TGTGCCATCAGTGAGTCGGGACTCACAGATACGCAGTATTTT.

This clonotype was observed many times. The V call is TRBV7-2, the J call TRBJ2-1; D possibly corresponds to TRBD2 (5 bases). The CDR3 runs 15 residues. Germline CDR1 SGHTA, CDR2 FQGNSA. V lost 5 bases and J lost 5, with 16 bases in between. CDR3 sequence reads: CASSRGLAGNNEQFF. CDR3 nucleotide sequence: TGTGCCAGCAGCCGTGGACTCGCCGGGAACAATGAGCAGTTCTTC.

The J gene is TRBJ1-2, the V gene TRBV10-3; 8 nucleotides match TRBD1. Germline CDR1 ENHRY, CDR2 SYGVKD. This CDR3 spans 14 amino acids. Trimming at V came to 3 bases and at J to 2 bases, leaving 2 bases not matched to a gene. CDR3: CAISERTGNYGYTF. As DNA, the CDR3 is TGTGCCATCAGTGAACGGACAGGGAACTATGGCTACACCTTC.

This clonotype turned up a few times. This chain connects TRBV12-3 or TRBV12-4 to TRBJ1-2; 12 bases map to TRBD1. V shed 9 bases and J 11 bases; nucleotides not matched to a gene: 16. The CDR3 length is 15 residues. The CDR3: CASLSASGQGARYTF. DNA of the CDR3: TGTGCCAGTCTTTCAGCTTCGGGACAGGGGGCGCGGTACACCTTC.

The V call is TRBV5-6, the J call TRBJ2-2; D remains unclear. V was pared by 3 bases and J by 7 bases, with 10 bases between. This CDR3 region has 13 residues. CDR1 and CDR2 (germline): SGHDT, YYEEEE. For the CDR3, the DNA is TGTGCCAGCAGCTCAAGGGATATCGGGGAGCTGTTTTTT. Translated: CASSSRDIGELFF.

The V call is TRBV24-1, the J call TRBJ1-1; unclear D gene. The CDR3 is 14 residues long. The V gene's germline CDR1 is KGHDR and CDR2 SFDVKD. V dropped 1 base and J dropped 1 base, with 6 bases sitting between them. CDR3 nucleotide sequence: TGTGCCACCAGTGATTTACGGGGGAACACTGAAGCTTTCTTT. This codes for CATSDLRGNTEAFF.

This clonotype was observed a handful of times. J is TRBJ1-5 and V is TRBV6-1; D not resolved. The CDR3 runs to 15 residues. Germline lookup yields CDR1 MNHNS and CDR2 SASEGT. The ends were cut back, 0 bases at V and 3 bases at J, with 9 bases in the middle. The CDR3 DNA reads as TGTGCCAGCAGTGAAGCGTTACGCACCAATCAGCCCCAGCATTTT. This sequence encodes CASSEALRTNQPQHF.

The chain couples TRBV25-1 to TRBJ2-2; 7 positions match TRBD1. V was clipped by 1 base and J by 6 bases; unmatched bases: 5. Germline V gives CDR1 MGHDK, CDR2 SYGVNS. This CDR3 has 15 amino acids. Here the CDR3 DNA reads TGTGCCAGCAGTGAATTGGATGACAGGGCCGGGGAGCTGTTTTTT. This codes for CASSELDDRAGELFF.

The rearrangement uses TRBV30 and TRBJ2-7, with D unclear. CDR1 GTSNPN and CDR2 SVGIG come from the germline V gene (reference sequence). This CDR3 spans 12 amino acids. V lost 0 bases and J 3 bases, leaving 6 bases between the germline ends. CDR3 amino acids: CAWSVRDYEQYF. The CDR3 nucleotides read TGTGCCTGGAGTGTACGCGACTACGAGCAGTACTTC.

The V call is TRBV3-1, the J call TRBJ1-1, with D hard to call. The CDR3 covers 14 residues. Germline CDR1 LGHDT, CDR2 YNNKEL (reference sequence). Trimming cost V 1 base and J 1 base, with 7 bases left between them. CDR3 nucleotide sequence: TGTGCCAGCAGCCAAGTCGCTGCGAACACTGAAGCTTTCTTT. Protein: CASSQVAANTEAFF.

In its sample, this clonotype was seen many times. This chain links TRBV20-1 with TRBJ2-3; TRBD1 is a possible D gene (5 bases). The CDR3 is 13 amino acids. V lost 3 bases to trimming and J lost 6 bases, with 13 bases between them. CDR1 is DFQATT and CDR2 is SNEGSKA in the germline V gene (reference sequence). The CDR3 DNA reads TGCAGTGCTAGGACTGGGGCCCCGGATACGCAGTATTTT. It codes for CSARTGAPDTQYF.